This T cell receptor beta chain was recovered during a study of technical replicates of blood from a handful of donors. Clones were read by immunoSEQ multiplex PCR, and TCRdb kept only the in-frame ones, dropping some. The sample shows tens of thousands of clones, about 93% of them seen only once. This CDR3 comprises 13 residues. The V end lost 3 bases, the J end lost 5 bases, and 10 bases lay between the germline ends. Per the germline V gene, CDR1 is SGHTA and CDR2 is FQGTGA. The V gene is TRBV7-3, the J gene TRBJ2-5; no clear D. The sample taken for sequencing was T cells isolated from PBMCs. This receptor was identified in a human donor in good health. The CDR3 nucleotides read TGTGCCAGCAGCTTCGGAAGTAGCGAGACCCAGTACTTC. The encoded protein is CASSFGSSETQYF.